This TCR beta chain originates from a study of T cell responses to AZD1222 COVID-19 vaccine (dated by TCRdb to 2020 to 2023). Regarding the study in general: Because spike-specific TCR depth and breadth did not differ between the two schedules, AZD1222 recipients who got a second dose at roughly 4 weeks were pooled with those who got a second dose at roughly 12 weeks. TCR sequencing was performed for 230 to 250 trial participants, of whom about 200 were given two doses of AZD1222 and some 26 were given two doses of MenACWY control vaccine. Trial participants were enrolled into age subgroups of 18-55, 56-69 and 70-plus years, which contained about 160, 30 and 59 TCR-sequenced participants, respectively.

Broader findings and caveats from the paper: Because no day 14 peak-response samples were available, repertoires were characterized only after the peak T cell response. Reportedly, close to half of the unique spike-specific TCRs recognized epitopes lying outside the regions that are mutated in the B.1.351 and B.1.1.7 variants. Participants were mostly white British and included more females than males, and it was suggested by the authors that clonal diversity may have been underestimated. Conclusions about previously exposed vaccinees are limited because only five to seven AZD1222 recipients were SARS-CoV-2 seropositive at baseline. In the small 56-69-year group, the increase in depth fell short of significance, most likely because of low power. A significant rise in spike-specific TCR breadth and depth was observed after two AZD1222 doses relative to day 0 and relative to MenACWY recipients. Vaccine-associated CD4 TCRs spanned the whole spike protein, with dominant responses in regions 160-218 and 743-854.

The CDR3 regions of human TCRbeta chains were analyzed by immunosequencing. Per the original workflow: TCRs in the repertoires were compared against a reference library of SARS-CoV-2-specific TCRs that had been generated with the MIRA antigen-specificity platform. Breadth was defined as the fraction of unique TCRs that were SARS-CoV-2-associated. Depth was defined as the fraction of total T cells that were SARS-CoV-2-associated. Using the MIRA data, each spike-specific TCR was mapped to the spike region that the TCR reacts to and placed in a CD4 or CD8 class. Log10-transformed breadth and depth values were compared by one-way ANOVA with Sidak's multiple comparisons tests. TCRdb took this table from immuneACCESS and kept in-frame rearrangements with V and J called. Such tables lack part of the clones; where checked against another copy, unresolved V genes explain under half of the gap, and the rest is unexplained. The V and J calls and clone size were taken over from that table, and D and trimming were inferred from the DNA. A total of about 150,000 clones appear in this sample, 90% to 95% of them only once. Approximately 1.5% of the sample goes to the ten largest clones.

The time point label, read with the paper, signifies: baseline before first vaccination. The vaccinee samples were drawn from two UK trials, COV001 and COV002, one of which was a single-blind randomized controlled phase 2/3 trial testing AZD1222 (ChAdOx1 nCoV-19) in healthy adults. Trial participant PBMC samples were collected at day 0 and day 28 after the second dose for TCRbeta chain sequencing. For CDR1 and CDR2, the germline V gene (reference sequence) lists MNHEY and SMNVEV. The CDR3 numbers 16 residues from cysteine through phenylalanine. Of all the DNA, just the CDR3 is kept, 48 bases in frame from base 1. V lost 0 bases and J lost 0 bases; the stretch between them is 9 bases long. Remarks on this clone: Its antigen has not been determined. No base qualities exist here, and no much larger clone lies one base off it.

The V gene is TRBV27 and the J gene is TRBJ1-5; TRBD1 might be the D gene, on 5 matching bases. This sequence was found in an adult in good health. Sample: peripheral blood, taken on day 0 of AZD1222 vaccination. The base sequence is TGTGCCAGCAGTTTATCTGCGGGGGATAGCAATCAGCCCCAGCATTTT. This is translated as CASSLSAGDSNQPQHF.